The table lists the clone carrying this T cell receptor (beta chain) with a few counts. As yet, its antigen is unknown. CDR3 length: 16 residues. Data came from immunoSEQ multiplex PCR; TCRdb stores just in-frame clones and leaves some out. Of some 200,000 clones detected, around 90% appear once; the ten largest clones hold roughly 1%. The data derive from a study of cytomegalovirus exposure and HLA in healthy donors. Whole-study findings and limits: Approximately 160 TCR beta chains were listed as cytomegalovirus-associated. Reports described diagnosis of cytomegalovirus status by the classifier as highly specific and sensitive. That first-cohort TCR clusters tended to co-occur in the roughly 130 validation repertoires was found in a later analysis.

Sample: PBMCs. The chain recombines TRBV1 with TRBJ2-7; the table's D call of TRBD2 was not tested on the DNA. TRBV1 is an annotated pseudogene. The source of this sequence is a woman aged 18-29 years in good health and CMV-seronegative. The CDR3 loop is CTSSGSSGSSSYEQYF. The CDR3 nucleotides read TGCACCAGCAGCGGGAGTTCGGGCTCTAGCTCCTACGAGCAGTACTTC.